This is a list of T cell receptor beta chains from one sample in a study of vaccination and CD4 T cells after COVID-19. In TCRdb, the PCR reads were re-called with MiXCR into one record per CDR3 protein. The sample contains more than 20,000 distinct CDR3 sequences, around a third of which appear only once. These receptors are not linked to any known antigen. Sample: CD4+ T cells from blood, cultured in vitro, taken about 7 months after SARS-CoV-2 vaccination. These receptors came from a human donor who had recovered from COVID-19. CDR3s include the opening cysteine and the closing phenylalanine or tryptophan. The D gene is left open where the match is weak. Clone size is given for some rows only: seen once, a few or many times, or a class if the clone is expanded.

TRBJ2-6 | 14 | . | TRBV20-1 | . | TGCAGTGCAAGGAGAAACTCTGGGGCCAACGTCCTGACTTTC | CSARRNSGANVLTF
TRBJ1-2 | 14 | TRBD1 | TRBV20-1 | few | TGCAGTGCTACGACGGGACAGGGGAACTATGGCTACACCTTC | CSATTGQGNYGYTF
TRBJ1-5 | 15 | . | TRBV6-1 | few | TGTGCCAGCACCCAGGCGGGGGGGGAGCATCAGCCCCAGCATTTT | CASTQAGGEHQPQHF
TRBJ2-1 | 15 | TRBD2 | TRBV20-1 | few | TGCAGTGCTAGAGCTCCTAGCGGGAGTGGGGATGAGCAGTTCTTC | CSARAPSGSGDEQFF
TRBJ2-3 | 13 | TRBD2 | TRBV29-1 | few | TGCAGCGTTGTTAGCGGGAGAACAGATACGCAGTATTTT | CSVVSGRTDTQYF
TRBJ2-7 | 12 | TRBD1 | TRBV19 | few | TGTGCCAGTAGCACGGACAGGGCTCGGCAGTACTTC | CASSTDRARQYF
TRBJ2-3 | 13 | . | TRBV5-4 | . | TGTGCCAGCAGCTTTTGGAGCACAGATACGCAGTATTTT | CASSFWSTDTQYF
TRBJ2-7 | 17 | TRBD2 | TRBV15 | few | TGTGCCACCAGCAGAGATTCAGGGACTAGCGGGGACTACGAGCAGTACTTC | CATSRDSGTSGDYEQYF
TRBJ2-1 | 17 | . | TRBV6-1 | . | TGTGCCAGCACCCGAATGCTAACGGGACTTGCCTACAATGAGCAGTTCTTC | CASTRMLTGLAYNEQFF
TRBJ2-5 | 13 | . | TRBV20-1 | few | TGCAGTGCTAATAAGGGCGTCGGGGAGACCCAGTACTTC | CSANKGVGETQYF
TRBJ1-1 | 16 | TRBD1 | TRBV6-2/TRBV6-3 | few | TGTGCCAGCAGTCCCCCAGGGGGAAGACACGGGCCTGAAGCTTTCTTT | CASSPPGGRHGPEAFF
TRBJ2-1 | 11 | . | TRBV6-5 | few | TGTGCCAGCAGTTACTCGGACAGTCAGTTCTTC | CASSYSDSQFF
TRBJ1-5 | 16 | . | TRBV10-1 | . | TGCGCCAGCAGTGACACGGACTTTAATAGCAATCAGCCCCAGCATTTT | CASSDTDFNSNQPQHF
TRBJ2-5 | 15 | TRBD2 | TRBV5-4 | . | TGTGCCAGCAGCTTGAAACTAGCGGGTAAAGAGACCCAGTACTTC | CASSLKLAGKETQYF
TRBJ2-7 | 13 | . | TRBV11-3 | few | TGTGCCAGCAGCTTAAGTGGTAACCTAGTGCAGTACTTC | CASSLSGNLVQYF
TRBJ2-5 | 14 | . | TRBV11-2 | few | TGTGCCAGCAGCTTAGGCCAGTACCAAGAGACCCAGTACTTC | CASSLGQYQETQYF
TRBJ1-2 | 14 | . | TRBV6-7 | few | TGTGCCAGCAGACCTCCCCGCACCAACTATGGCTACACCTTC | CASRPPRTNYGYTF
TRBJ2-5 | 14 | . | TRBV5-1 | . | TGCGCCAGCAGCCGAGGACAACCTGAAGAGACCCAGTACTTC | CASSRGQPEETQYF
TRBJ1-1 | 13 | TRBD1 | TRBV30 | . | TGTGCCTCGTCCAGGGGGGGAACAACTGAAGCTTTCTTT | CASSRGGTTEAFF
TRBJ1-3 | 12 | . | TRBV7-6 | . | TGTGCCAGCAGCTTAGAAGGAAACACCATATATTTT | CASSLEGNTIYF